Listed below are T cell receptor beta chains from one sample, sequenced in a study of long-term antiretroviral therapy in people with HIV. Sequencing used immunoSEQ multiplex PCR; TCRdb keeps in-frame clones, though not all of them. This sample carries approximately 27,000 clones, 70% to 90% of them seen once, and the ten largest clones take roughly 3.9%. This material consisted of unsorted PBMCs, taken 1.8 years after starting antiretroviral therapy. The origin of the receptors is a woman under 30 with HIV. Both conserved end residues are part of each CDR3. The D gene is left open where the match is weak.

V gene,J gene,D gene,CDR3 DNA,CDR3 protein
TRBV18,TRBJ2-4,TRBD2,TGTGCCAGCTCACCACTTTCTAGCGGGGGAGCCAAAAACATTCAGTACTTC,CASSPLSSGGAKNIQYF
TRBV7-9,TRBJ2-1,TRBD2,TGTGCCAGCAGCGCGGGACTAGCGGGAGTCAATGAGCAGTTCTTC,CASSAGLAGVNEQFF
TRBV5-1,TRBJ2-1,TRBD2,TGCGCCAGCAGCTTGGCCGTACTAGCGGGAGCTGGGGTCAACAATGAGCAGTTCTTC,CASSLAVLAGAGVNNEQFF
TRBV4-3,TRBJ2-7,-,TGCGCCAGCAGCCAAGACGGTAAAGGCAGGGGGGCCTACGAGCAGTACTTC,CASSQDGKGRGAYEQYF
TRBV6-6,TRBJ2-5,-,TGTGCCAGCAGTTACGTGGCTAGCGCGTTACAAGAGACCCAGTACTTC,CASSYVASALQETQYF
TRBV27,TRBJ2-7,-,TGTGCCAGCAGTTTATCGGGCTCCTACGAGCAGTACTTC,CASSLSGSYEQYF
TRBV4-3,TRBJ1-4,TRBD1,TGCGCCAGCAGCCAAGAAGGGACAGGGGATGAAAAACTGTTTTTT,CASSQEGTGDEKLFF
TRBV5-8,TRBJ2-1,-,TGTGCCAGCAGCACTTGGGACAATGAGCAGTTCTTC,CASSTWDNEQFF
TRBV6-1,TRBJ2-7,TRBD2,TGTGCCAGCGGGAAAGGGGCTAGCGGCTCCTACGAGCAGTACTTC,CASGKGASGSYEQYF
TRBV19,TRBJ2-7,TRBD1,TGTGCCAGTAGTATCCGACAGGGGCGCTACGAGCAGTACTTC,CASSIRQGRYEQYF
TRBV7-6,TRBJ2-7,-,TGTGCCAGCAGTTTCACCTCAACCCGGTGGGACGAGCAGTACTTC,CASSFTSTRWDEQYF
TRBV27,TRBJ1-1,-,TGTGCCAGCAGTTTGGCAGGGATGAACACTGAAGCTTTCTTT,CASSLAGMNTEAFF
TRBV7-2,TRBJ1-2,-,TGTGCCAGCAGCCCTAATTACCGGGGACGTAACTATGGCTACACCTTC,CASSPNYRGRNYGYTF
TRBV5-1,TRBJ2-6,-,TGCGCCAGCAGCACGGACAGCCGGGCCAACGTCCTGACTTTC,CASSTDSRANVLTF
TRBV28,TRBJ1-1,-,TGTGCCAGCAGGAACCTCGGGAGCACTGAAGCTTTCTTT,CASRNLGSTEAFF
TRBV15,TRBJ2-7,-,TGTGCCACCAGTCCGGACAGCTACGAGCAGTACTTC,CATSPDSYEQYF
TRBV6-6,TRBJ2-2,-,TGTGCCAGCAGGACTACCAGGGTCCCGAACACCGGGGAGCTGTTTTTT,CASRTTRVPNTGELFF
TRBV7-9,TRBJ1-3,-,TGTGCCAGCAGACCAGGGGCTGGAAACACCATATATTTT,CASRPGAGNTIYF
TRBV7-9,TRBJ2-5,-,TGTGCCAGCAGCTTAGAGGGCAGTCAAGAGACCCAGTACTTC,CASSLEGSQETQYF
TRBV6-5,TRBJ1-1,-,TGTGCCAGCAGTTACTCTTTCAGAGCCACTGAAGCTTTCTTT,CASSYSFRATEAFF